This TCR beta chain was recorded in a study of blood T cell repertoires in COVID-19. Trimming took 1 base from V and 8 from J; bases not matched to a gene: 11. The CDR3 contains 17 residues. CDR1 is LGHDT, CDR2 YNNKEL, per germline (reference sequence). As processed by the authors: Amplification of reference gene primers was used by the study to estimate nucleated cell counts. Data came from immunoSEQ multiplex PCR; TCRdb stores just in-frame clones and leaves some out. The V and J calls and the clone size are those of that table, but D and trimming were determined from the DNA. The table includes approximately 300,000 clones, about 83% detected once.

The J gene is TRBJ1-2, the V gene TRBV3-1 (or the pseudogene TRBV3-2); 12 positions agree with TRBD1. This receptor was identified in a woman aged 45-60 years with acute or convalescent COVID-19. The sequencing input was peripheral blood. CDR3 DNA: TGTGCCAGCAGCCAAGTATCCGGGACAGGGGGCCTGGGAGGCTACACCTTC. Encoded protein: CASSQVSGTGGLGGYTF.